Shown below are 3 T cell receptor beta chains from a single sample sequenced in a study of blood T cell repertoires in COVID-19. Sequencing was performed with immunoSEQ multiplex PCR; in TCRdb, only in-frame clones are kept and a portion is missing. In the table there are 100,000 to 150,000 clones, approximately 83% of which are singletons. The source material was peripheral blood. The receptors stem from a man aged 40-49 years with active or convalescent COVID-19.

The chain has TRBV4-2 and TRBJ2-7, with D perhaps matching TRBD1 (6 bases). The germline V gene has CDR1 LGHNA and CDR2 YNFKEQ. The CDR3 runs to 16 residues. The V and J ends lost 2 bases and 0 bases respectively, with 14 bases between them. Here the CDR3 reads CASSQKTGFSSYEQYF. CDR3 DNA sequence: TGTGCCAGCAGCCAAAAAACAGGGTTTAGCTCCTACGAGCAGTACTTC.

The chain carries TRBV5-1 and TRBJ1-3; no clear D gene. Per germline, CDR1 SGHRS and CDR2 YFSETQ. The CDR3 has 14 amino acids. V was pared by 2 bases and J by 1 base, with 7 bases between. The CDR3 sequence is CASSFEASGNTIYF. In nucleotides, the CDR3 is TGCGCCAGCAGCTTTGAGGCTTCTGGAAACACCATATATTTT.

The chain joins TRBV5-8 to TRBJ2-1; 7 nucleotides agree with TRBD1. V gave up 4 bases and J gave up 4 bases; unmatched junction bases: 8. CDR1 SGHTS and CDR2 YDEGEE come from the germline V gene. CDR3 length equals 15 residues. Written as DNA, the CDR3 is TGTGCCAGCAGCCAGGGACAGAGCTATTACAATGAGCAGTTCTTC. Translation: CASSQGQSYYNEQFF.